This T cell receptor (beta chain) comes out of a study of CD8 T cells in ankylosing spondylitis. With respect to this clonotype: What it recognizes is unknown.

Germline CDR1 is LGHDT and CDR2 is YNNKEL (reference sequence). With 1 base removed from V and 0 bases from J, the gap between germline ends came to 10 bases. The CDR3 is made up of 16 amino acids. Overall study results and limits: Made up of fewer than 10 highly homologous variants, a TCR beta motif appeared characteristic of ankylosing spondylitis blood.

By quantitative 5'-RACE with molecular barcodes, the TCR beta libraries were made. MiXCR, run by TCRdb on the 5' RACE reads, gives a single entry per CDR3 protein. The sample records 500,000 to 650,000 distinct CDR3 sequences, approximately 5% being singletons. The gene calls are TRBV3-1 and TRBJ1-3; D is perhaps TRBD1 (5 bases). Sequenced: blood, either unsorted or a sorted T cell fraction (not recorded which). The clonotype comes from a male donor with ankylosing spondylitis. In DNA, the CDR3 is TGTGCCAGCAGCCAAGGGGGGGTCTTCTCTGGAAACACCATATATTTT. It translates to CASSQGGVFSGNTIYF.